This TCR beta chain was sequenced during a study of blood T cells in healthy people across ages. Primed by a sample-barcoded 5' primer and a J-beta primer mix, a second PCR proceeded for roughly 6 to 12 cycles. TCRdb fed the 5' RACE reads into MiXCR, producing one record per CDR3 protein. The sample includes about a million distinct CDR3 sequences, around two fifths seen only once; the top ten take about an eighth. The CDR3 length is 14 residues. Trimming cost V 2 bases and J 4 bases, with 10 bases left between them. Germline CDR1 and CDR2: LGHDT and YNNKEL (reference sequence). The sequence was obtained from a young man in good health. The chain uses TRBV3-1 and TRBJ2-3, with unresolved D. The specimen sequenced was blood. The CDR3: CASSQSRAADTQYF. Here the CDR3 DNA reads TGTGCCAGCAGCCAATCCCGGGCGGCAGATACGCAGTATTTT.